A selection of T cell receptor beta chains follows, all from one sample in a study of identical twins. TCRdb re-called the 5' RACE reads with MiXCR, one entry per CDR3 protein. The profile shows 420,000 or so distinct CDR3 sequences, around a sixth of them singletons. Sequencing was performed on naive T cells sorted from blood. The source is a man in his fifties in good health. Each CDR3 is given with its conserved first and last residue. The D gene is left open where the match is weak. Expanded clones are given a class, and other clones once, few, many or no size at all.

>TRBJ2-7|TRBD2|few|TRBV6-2/TRBV6-3
CASTPRLAGIEQYF
TGTGCCAGCACCCCTCGACTAGCGGGGATCGAGCAGTACTTC
>TRBJ2-7|TRBD2|many|TRBV12-3/TRBV12-4
CASSLTSGGSYEQYF
TGCGCCAGCAGCTTGACTAGCGGGGGATCCTACGAGCAGTACTTC
>TRBJ2-1|NA|few|TRBV20-1
CSASRALGISYNEQFF
TGCAGTGCTAGTAGGGCGCTGGGCATATCCTACAATGAGCAGTTCTTC
>TRBJ2-1|TRBD1|many|TRBV5-5
CASSLWTGNYNEQFF
TGTGCCAGCAGCTTGTGGACAGGGAACTACAATGAGCAGTTCTTC
>TRBJ2-4|NA|few|TRBV20-1
CSASTGLLLAKNIQYF
TGCAGTGCTTCTACTGGACTCCTTCTAGCCAAAAACATTCAGTACTTC
>TRBJ2-6|NA|NA|TRBV29-1
CSVEPLYSGANVLTF
TGCAGCGTTGAACCATTATACTCTGGGGCCAACGTCCTGACTTTC
>TRBJ2-4|TRBD1|NA|TRBV5-1
CASSLTGQTEAKNIQYF
TGCGCCAGCAGCTTGACGGGACAGACAGAAGCCAAAAACATTCAGTACTTC
>TRBJ2-2|TRBD2|NA|TRBV20-1
CSATDPGTSTGGELFF
TGCAGTGCCACCGACCCGGGGACTAGCACCGGCGGGGAGCTGTTTTTT
>TRBJ1-4|TRBD1|few|TRBV6-5
CASSYEGGSGNEKLFF
TGTGCCAGCAGTTACGAAGGGGGCTCGGGTAATGAAAAACTGTTTTTT
>TRBJ2-6|TRBD1|many|TRBV7-2
CASSFDRVITGANVLTF
TGTGCCAGCAGCTTCGACAGGGTAATTACTGGGGCCAACGTCCTGACTTTC
>TRBJ2-3|TRBD1|few|TRBV5-1
CASSLTRDRGTQYF
TGCGCCAGCAGCTTAACTAGGGACAGGGGAACGCAGTATTTT
>TRBJ2-1|TRBD1|NA|TRBV7-9
CASSLTGQGAGNEQFF
TGTGCCAGCAGCTTAACGGGACAGGGGGCGGGGAATGAGCAGTTCTTC
>TRBJ2-7|TRBD1|many|TRBV6-2/TRBV6-3
CASSLGQGRSYEQYF
TGTGCCAGCAGTTTGGGACAGGGGCGATCCTACGAGCAGTACTTC
>TRBJ2-1|NA|few|TRBV20-1
CSATGLQGGDEQFF
TGCAGTGCAACCGGACTCCAGGGCGGGGATGAGCAGTTCTTC
>TRBJ2-1|TRBD2|NA|TRBV20-1
CSARVGSGGARNEQFF
TGCAGTGCTAGAGTGGGGAGCGGGGGGGCCCGCAATGAGCAGTTCTTC
>TRBJ1-4|NA|NA|TRBV12-3/TRBV12-4
CASSFEGSNEKLFF
TGTGCCAGCAGTTTTGAGGGTTCTAATGAAAAACTGTTTTTT
>TRBJ1-2|NA|few|TRBV5-1
CASSLSGADGYTF
TGCGCCAGCAGCTTGTCAGGGGCGGATGGCTACACCTTC
>TRBJ2-5|NA|NA|TRBV2
CASSEEGTQYF
TGTGCCAGCAGTGAAGAGGGGACGCAGTACTTC
>TRBJ2-7|TRBD2|many|TRBV20-1
CSARPLLAGVGYEQYF
TGCAGTGCTAGACCCCTACTAGCGGGAGTTGGCTACGAGCAGTACTTC
>TRBJ2-6|NA|NA|TRBV19
CASKQPAGANVLTF
TGTGCCAGTAAACAGCCCGCTGGGGCCAACGTCCTGACTTTC
>TRBJ2-3|TRBD2|many|TRBV20-1
CSATNVYSGTNFPDTQYF
TGCAGTGCCACCAACGTCTATTCCGGGACTAATTTTCCAGATACGCAGTATTTT
>TRBJ2-5|NA|many|TRBV20-1
CSARETEEETQYF
TGCAGTGCTAGAGAGACAGAAGAAGAGACCCAGTACTTC
>TRBJ1-2|NA|few|TRBV5-1
CASSLVPEAQLYGYTF
TGCGCCAGCAGCTTGGTGCCAGAAGCGCAACTCTATGGCTACACCTTC
>TRBJ2-4|NA|few|TRBV7-2
CASSLGRMLAKNIQYF
TGTGCCAGCAGCTTAGGGCGAATGCTAGCCAAAAACATTCAGTACTTC
>TRBJ1-1|TRBD1|NA|TRBV2
CASKSTGKTEAFF
TGTGCCAGCAAGTCGACAGGGAAGACTGAAGCTTTCTTT
>TRBJ2-1|NA|many|TRBV9
CASSVGPETYNEQFF
TGTGCCAGCAGCGTAGGGCCGGAGACCTACAATGAGCAGTTCTTC
>TRBJ2-3|NA|NA|TRBV7-2
CASSPSHGTQYF
TGTGCCAGCAGCCCTAGCCATGGTACGCAGTATTTT
>TRBJ2-1|TRBD2|few|TRBV7-8
CASSTKRGPSYNEQFF
TGTGCCAGCAGCACGAAGCGGGGGCCCTCCTACAATGAGCAGTTCTTC
>TRBJ2-1|TRBD1|few|TRBV27
CASSPGQGRHEQFF
TGTGCCAGCAGTCCGGGACAGGGTCGGCATGAGCAGTTCTTC
>TRBJ1-2|TRBD1|few|TRBV6-4
CASSDTRDSFYGYTF
TGTGCCAGCAGTGACACCCGGGACAGCTTCTATGGCTACACCTTC
>TRBJ2-2|TRBD1|few|TRBV4-3
CASSQEGGLTGELFF
TGCGCCAGCAGCCAAGAAGGGGGCCTCACCGGGGAGCTGTTTTTT
>TRBJ2-7|NA|few|TRBV10-3
CAISGDSSYEQYF
TGTGCCATCAGTGGTGACAGCTCCTACGAGCAGTACTTC
>TRBJ1-2|TRBD1|NA|TRBV5-6
CASREGQTYYGYTF
TGTGCCAGCAGAGAGGGACAGACTTACTATGGCTACACCTTC
>TRBJ2-7|NA|many|TRBV5-1
CASSSRADGGWQYF
TGCGCCAGCAGCTCTCGGGCCGATGGGGGTTGGCAGTACTTC
>TRBJ1-1|NA|few|TRBV9
CASSARGQMNTEAFF
TGTGCCAGCAGCGCCCGCGGACAGATGAACACTGAAGCTTTCTTT
>TRBJ1-5|NA|few|TRBV5-5
CASSSGFGNQPQHF
TGTGCCAGCAGCTCGGGGTTTGGCAATCAGCCCCAGCATTTT
>TRBJ2-1|NA|few|TRBV20-1
CSTRPVFEQFF
TGCAGTACGAGACCCGTGTTTGAGCAGTTCTTC
>TRBJ2-1|TRBD1|many|TRBV11-1
CASSLVPGTGGLRFEQFF
TGTGCCAGCAGCTTAGTCCCCGGGACAGGGGGATTGAGGTTTGAGCAGTTCTTC
>TRBJ2-3|TRBD2|NA|TRBV20-1
CSATRSGLAEASTDTQYF
TGCAGTGCTACCAGATCGGGACTAGCGGAAGCTAGCACAGATACGCAGTATTTT
>TRBJ2-3|TRBD2|NA|TRBV29-1
CSVRDYESTDTQYF
TGCAGCGTAAGGGACTACGAATCCACAGATACGCAGTATTTT
>TRBJ2-5|TRBD1|few|TRBV11-1
CASSPDLFPGQGTETQYF
TGTGCCAGCAGCCCAGACTTATTTCCGGGACAGGGGACGGAGACCCAGTACTTC
>TRBJ2-1|NA|NA|TRBV29-1
CSVEWQGGDDEQFF
TGCAGCGTCGAATGGCAGGGGGGGGACGATGAGCAGTTCTTC
>TRBJ2-2|NA|NA|TRBV10-3
CAIRAGRNTGELFF
TGTGCCATCAGAGCGGGTAGAAACACCGGGGAGCTGTTTTTT
>TRBJ2-2|NA|NA|TRBV20-1
CSAWHGNTGELFF
TGCAGTGCATGGCATGGGAACACCGGGGAGCTGTTTTTT
>TRBJ2-1|NA|many|TRBV27
CASSSAKYNEQFF
TGTGCCAGCAGTTCCGCGAAGTACAATGAGCAGTTCTTC
>TRBJ1-1|NA|few|TRBV20-1
CSVIQGGNTEAFF
TGCAGCGTCATCCAAGGGGGGAACACTGAAGCTTTCTTT
>TRBJ2-1|NA|many|TRBV7-8
CASSLASVGTTEEQFF
TGTGCCAGCAGCTTAGCTTCAGTGGGGACGACCGAGGAGCAGTTCTTC
>TRBJ2-3|TRBD1|few|TRBV5-6
CASSWTGTGGARDTQYF
TGTGCCAGCAGCTGGACTGGGACAGGGGGCGCGAGGGATACGCAGTATTTT
>TRBJ2-2|NA|few|TRBV12-3/TRBV12-4
CASGQSGELFF
TGTGCCAGCGGTCAATCCGGGGAGCTGTTTTTT
>TRBJ1-1|NA|NA|TRBV5-1
CASSFRQANTEAFF
TGCGCCAGCAGCTTCAGGCAGGCGAACACTGAAGCTTTCTTT
>TRBJ2-1|TRBD1|few|TRBV12-3/TRBV12-4
CASSLEDRGYNEQFF
TGTGCCAGCAGTTTGGAGGACAGGGGATACAATGAGCAGTTCTTC
>TRBJ2-5|NA|NA|TRBV20-1
CSFARSAIQETQYF
TGCAGCTTCGCGAGGTCCGCCATCCAAGAGACCCAGTACTTC